Included here is one T cell receptor beta chain sequence, with context. The sample comes from a study of control samples from healthy donors and cancer patients. Profiling relied on immunoSEQ multiplex PCR, and the TCRdb table lists in-frame clones only, not all of them. In the table there are over 150,000 clones, roughly 94% of which are singletons. CDR3 length: 16 residues. Germline CDR1 and CDR2: MNHEY and SMNVEV (reference sequence). V lost 0 bases to trimming and J lost 2 bases; unmatched junction nucleotides: 4. This TCR came from a man in his sixties with colorectal cancer. This sequence joins TRBV27 and TRBJ1-1; 9 bases map to TRBD1. The sequencing sample was made of PBMCs. CDR3 coding DNA: TGTGCCAGCAGTTTATCGGGACAGGGAATAAACACTGAAGCTTTCTTT. This sequence encodes CASSLSGQGINTEAFF.